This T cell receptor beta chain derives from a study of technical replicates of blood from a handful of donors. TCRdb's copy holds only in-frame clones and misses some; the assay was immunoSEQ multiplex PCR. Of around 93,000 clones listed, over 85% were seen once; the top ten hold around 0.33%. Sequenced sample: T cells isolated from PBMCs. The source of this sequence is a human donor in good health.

CDR3 loop: CASSGAQGEVYEQYF. The CDR3 DNA reads TGTGCCAGCAGTGGTGCTCAGGGTGAAGTCTACGAGCAGTACTTC. The J gene is TRBJ2-7, the V gene TRBV27; D might be TRBD1 (5 bases). This CDR3 comprises 15 residues. Germline CDR1 and CDR2: MNHEY and SMNVEV (reference sequence). Trimming pared 5 bases from V and 3 bases from J, leaving 17 bases between.